This T cell receptor (beta chain) stems from a study of OX40 agonist ivuxolimab in advanced cancers. The study, taken as a whole, reports: There was clonal expansion of CD4+ and CD8+ blood T cells by week 6 at 0.1 to 3.0 mg/kg.

Germline-derived CDR1 and CDR2 are MGHRA and YSYEKL. The CDR3 spans 16 residues. Trimming took 3 bases from V and 0 from J; bases not matched to a gene: 4. TCRdb's table, derived via immunoSEQ multiplex PCR, lists solely in-frame clones and lacks some. The sample includes fewer than 15,000 clones, 75% to 95% of them seen just once. Autoimmune disease history or systemic immunosuppression disqualified patients. At baseline, cycle 4 day 1, and cycle 7 day 1, blood was sampled. A word on this clone: Its matching antigen is unknown.

The specimen was CD4+ or CD8+ T cells sorted from blood, collected in a trial of the OX40 agonist ivuxolimab. The sequence was collected from an adult with an advanced solid tumor such as melanoma, head and neck, liver or kidney cancer. The chain recombines TRBV4-1 with TRBJ2-3, with 9 nucleotides matching TRBD2. The CDR3 loop is CASSHATSGSTDTQYF. The CDR3 bases are TGCGCCAGCAGCCACGCGACTAGCGGTAGCACAGATACGCAGTATTTT.